Below are 21 T cell receptor beta chains sequenced from a single sample in a study of blood T cell repertoires in COVID-19. Profiling relied on immunoSEQ multiplex PCR, and the TCRdb table lists in-frame clones only, not all of them. The sample shows 130,000 to 150,000 clones, about 80% of them seen only once. Sequencing was performed on PBMCs or T cells enriched from blood (not recorded which). The receptors were gathered from a man in his fifties who had recovered from COVID-19.

This rearrangement joins TRBV7-2 to TRBJ2-5; possible D gene TRBD1, 5 bases. CDR1 is SGHTA, CDR2 FQGNSA, per germline. V gave up 0 bases and J gave up 4 bases, with 9 bases separating them. CDR3 length equals 14 residues. CDR3: CASSLAGHRETQYF. The CDR3 nucleotides read TGTGCCAGCAGCTTAGCGGGGCATAGAGAGACCCAGTACTTC.

V and J are TRBV27 and TRBJ2-7, with 7 bases identical to TRBD1. V was pared by 4 bases and J by 3 bases, with 12 bases of the junction left unmatched. Germline V CDR1 and CDR2: MNHEY, SMNVEV (reference sequence). This CDR3 has 16 amino acids. The CDR3: CASSSLTTGLIYEQYF. DNA for the CDR3: TGTGCCAGCAGTTCGCTGACGACAGGGTTAATCTACGAGCAGTACTTC.

CDR3: CAISQGEETQYF. CDR3 DNA sequence: TGTGCCATCAGTCAAGGGGAAGAGACCCAGTACTTC. The V call is TRBV10-3, the J call TRBJ2-5, with a tentative D call TRBD1 (5 bases). V was shortened by 5 bases and J by 3 bases, with 7 bases between the two germline ends. CDR3 length: 12 residues. Germline values: CDR1 ENHRY, CDR2 SYGVKD.

The rearrangement uses TRBV27 and TRBJ1-2, with 10 bases lining up with TRBD1. This CDR3 is built from 15 residues. Germline assignment: CDR1 MNHEY and CDR2 SMNVEV (reference sequence). The V and J ends lost 5 bases and 6 bases, in that order; junction bases with no gene match: 9. The CDR3 sequence is CASSPYSTGGNGYTF. CDR3 bases: TGTGCCAGCAGTCCCTACTCGACAGGGGGCAATGGCTACACCTTC.

The rearrangement joins TRBV5-1 to TRBJ1-2, with D unresolved. Trimming cost V 4 bases and J 5 bases, with 21 bases left between them. The germline V gene has CDR1 SGHRS and CDR2 YFSETQ. CDR3 size: 16 residues. The CDR3 DNA sequence: TGCGCCAGCAGCGGAACACAAGCGGAGGCGCCTTATGGCTACACCTTC. Translating gives CASSGTQAEAPYGYTF.

In this sample, this clone turned up once. V is TRBV11-2 and J is TRBJ1-5, with no clear D. CDR1 and CDR2 from the germline V gene are SGHAT and FQNNGV. Trimming left V 1 base short and J 0 bases short, with 7 bases between. This CDR3 spans 15 amino acids. Written as DNA, the CDR3 is TGTGCCAGCAGCTTAGGCGGAAATAGCAATCAGCCCCAGCATTTT. Translating it yields CASSLGGNSNQPQHF.

The V call is TRBV5-8, the J call TRBJ2-7; possibly TRBD2 for D (6 bases). The CDR3 has 14 residues. CDR1 SGHTS and CDR2 YDEGEE come from the germline V gene. The V gene lost 1 base and the J gene lost 2 bases, with 10 bases spanning the gap. CDR3: CASSLWGDTYEQYF. CDR3 nucleotides: TGTGCCAGCAGCTTGTGGGGGGATACCTACGAGCAGTACTTC.

This clone has just a few counts. The V and J genes are TRBV30 and TRBJ1-3; D may be TRBD1 (6 bases). The germline V gene has CDR1 GTSNPN and CDR2 SVGIG (reference sequence). V lost 2 bases and J 2 bases, leaving 7 bases between the germline ends. The length of the CDR3 is 13 residues. CDR3 amino acids: CAWSQGTGNTIYF. CDR3 nucleotide sequence: TGTGCCTGGAGTCAGGGGACTGGAAACACCATATATTTT.

This clone was detected once. This rearrangement joins TRBV27 to TRBJ1-1; D gene ambiguous. The ends were cut back, 2 bases at V and 1 base at J, with 5 bases in the middle. Germline CDR1 and CDR2: MNHEY and SMNVEV (reference sequence). The CDR3 has 13 residues. CDR3 coding DNA: TGTGCCAGCAGTTTAGAGGAGAACACTGAAGCTTTCTTT. Translated: CASSLEENTEAFF.

The J gene is TRBJ1-2, the V gene TRBV4-3; 7 positions agree with TRBD1. This CDR3 is built from 15 residues. V was pared by 2 bases and J by 2 bases, with 5 bases of the junction left unmatched. The germline V gene has CDR1 LGHNA and CDR2 YSLEER. CDR3 in DNA: TGCGCCAGCAGCCAACAACAGACAGGGAACTATGGCTACACCTTC. Translation: CASSQQQTGNYGYTF.

The chain has TRBV28 and TRBJ2-2; tentatively, D is TRBD2 (5 bases). This CDR3 contains 12 residues. The ends were cut back, 6 bases at V and 4 bases at J, with 6 bases in the middle. From germline, CDR1 is MDHEN and CDR2 SYDVKM. CDR3 in amino acids: CASRGSTGELFF. CDR3 DNA: TGTGCCAGCAGGGGGAGCACCGGGGAGCTGTTTTTT.

This clone was seen only once. V and J are TRBV27 and TRBJ2-7, with a tentative D call TRBD2 (5 bases). V gave up 6 bases and J gave up 0 bases, with 15 bases separating them. CDR1 is MNHEY and CDR2 is SMNVEV in the germline V gene (reference sequence). The CDR3 runs 15 residues. DNA of the CDR3: TGTGCCAGCAGCCCGGCGGGCCAGACCTCCTACGAGCAGTACTTC. Its translation is CASSPAGQTSYEQYF.

This clone was found many times. V is TRBV28 and J is TRBJ1-3; D perhaps matches TRBD1 (5 bases). Trimming took 6 bases from V and 4 from J, leaving 13 bases between them. Germline lookup yields CDR1 MDHEN and CDR2 SYDVKM. The CDR3 is 14 amino acids. CDR3 in amino acids: CASSLQAGGNTIYF. DNA for the CDR3: TGTGCCAGCAGCTTACAGGCTGGGGGAAACACCATATATTTT.

DNA of the CDR3: TGTGCCAGCAGTGAAGGGAAGGGGGTCGTTGACACTGAAGCTTTCTTT. This codes for CASSEGKGVVDTEAFF. V and J are TRBV25-1 and TRBJ1-1; D is possibly TRBD1 (6 bases). Germline CDR1 is MGHDK and CDR2 is SYGVNS. The CDR3 has 16 residues. V gave up 2 bases and J gave up 3 bases, with 16 bases separating them.

The rearrangement links TRBV5-1 to TRBJ1-5, with TRBD1 matching over 8 bases. The CDR3 runs to 16 residues. The germline V gene encodes CDR1 SGHRS and CDR2 YFSETQ. Trimming removed 1 base from V and 11 bases from J; junction bases left unmatched: 14. This CDR3 reads CASSLSGQGGDLTQHF. CDR3 DNA sequence: TGCGCCAGCAGCTTGAGCGGACAGGGAGGGGACCTTACCCAGCATTTT.

This sequence joins TRBV7-3 and TRBJ2-3, with 9 bases matching TRBD2. This CDR3 contains 17 residues. The V and J ends lost 1 base and 3 bases, in that order; junction bases with no gene match: 8. Germline V gives CDR1 SGHTA, CDR2 FQGTGA. The CDR3 nucleotides are TGTGCCAGCAGCTTAAGTGGCCGCGGGGGGGCAACAGATACGCAGTATTTT. This sequence encodes CASSLSGRGGATDTQYF. Variable domain in full (rest from reference TRBV7-3 and TRBJ2-3): GAGVSQTPSNKVTEKGKYVELRCDPISGHTALYWYRQSLGQGPEFLIYFQGTGAADDSGLPNDRFFAVRPEGSVSTLKIQRTERGDSAVYLCASSLSGRGGATDTQYFGPGTRLTVL.

This clone was detected once. The chain uses TRBV18 and TRBJ1-5; TRBD1 agrees at 10 bases. This CDR3 region has 14 residues. With 5 bases clipped from V and 2 bases from J, the junction kept 0 bases outside the gene matches. The germline V gene encodes CDR1 KGHSH and CDR2 LQKENI. The CDR3 loop is CASSGQGGNQPQHF. For the CDR3, the DNA is TGTGCCAGCTCAGGACAGGGGGGCAATCAGCCCCAGCATTTT.

The chain recombines TRBV7-8 with TRBJ2-7, with TRBD2 as a possible D gene (6 bases). V was cut by 3 bases and J by 2 bases, with 11 bases left in between. CDR1 is SGHVS, CDR2 FQNEAQ, per germline. CDR3 size: 14 residues. The CDR3 spells CASSFSAGPYEQYF. In DNA, the CDR3 is TGTGCCAGCAGCTTTTCAGCGGGCCCCTACGAGCAGTACTTC. The full variable domain, with the rest looked up from reference TRBV7-8 and TRBJ2-7, is GAGVSQSPRYKVAKRGQDVALRCDPISGHVSLFWYQQALGQGPEFLTYFQNEAQLDKSGLPSDRFFAERPEGSVSTLKIQRTQQEDSAVYLCASSFSAGPYEQYFGPGTRLTVT.

The DNA for the CDR3 is TGTGCCAGCAGCCCATTAGCGGGGGGGCTGACAGATACGCAGTATTTT. Translated, it gives CASSPLAGGLTDTQYF. The V and J genes are TRBV9 and TRBJ2-3, with 11 bases identical to TRBD2. The V segment lost 4 bases and the J segment 3 bases; nucleotides outside the gene matches: 7. This CDR3 has 16 amino acids. Germline V gene lookup returns CDR1 SGDLS and CDR2 YYNGEE. Supplemented by reference TRBV9 and TRBJ2-3, the full variable domain reads DSGVTQTPKHLITATGQRVTLRCSPRSGDLSVYWYQQSLDQGLQFLIQYYNGEERAKGNILERFSAQQFPDLHSELNLSSLELGDSALYFCASSPLAGGLTDTQYFGPGTRLTVL.

V and J are TRBV7-8 and TRBJ1-4, with D tentatively TRBD1 (6 bases). The CDR3 has 16 amino acids. Germline CDR1 and CDR2: SGHVS and FQNEAQ. Trimming stripped 2 bases from V and 3 bases from J, with 13 bases between. Here the CDR3 reads CASSLRTAVSNEKLFF. CDR3 in DNA: TGTGCCAGCAGCTTAAGGACAGCAGTTTCTAATGAAAAACTGTTTTTT.

The chain is built from TRBV18 and TRBJ2-5; 8 bases line up with TRBD1. Per germline, CDR1 KGHSH and CDR2 LQKENI. V lost 3 bases, J lost 4 bases, and 4 bases stayed unmatched. The CDR3 totals 14 residues. The CDR3 region has the DNA TGTGCCAGCTCACCTCAGGGGGCGGGAGAGACCCAGTACTTC. It translates to CASSPQGAGETQYF. Looking up the rest from reference TRBV18 and TRBJ2-5 gives the full variable domain: NAGVMQNPRHLVRRRGQEARLRCSPMKGHSHVYWYRQLPEEGLKFMVYLQKENIIDESGMPKERFSAEFPKEGPSILRIQQVVRGDSAAYFCASSPQGAGETQYFGPGTRLLVL.